This is a list of T cell receptor beta chains from one sample in a study of tumor and adjacent non-tumor tissue in lung cancer. TCRdb used MiXCR to reprocess the multiplex PCR reads, holding one entry per CDR3 protein. The data hold over 100,000 distinct CDR3 sequences, with roughly two thirds observed a single time. The material sequenced was distant non-tumor lung tissue. The receptors derive from a man in his sixties with non-small cell lung cancer. Each CDR3 is given with its conserved first and last residue. D genes are given only for firm matches. Only part of the rows carry a size: once, few, many, or a class if the clone is expanded.

TRBV12-3/TRBV12-4	TRBJ1-1	NA	NA	CASAWEGIFHTEVFF	TGTGCCAGCGCTTGGGAGGGTATTTTCCACACTGAAGTTTTCTTT
TRBV7-9	TRBJ2-1	NA	many	CASIAPGATSNEQFF	TGTGCCAGCATCGCACCGGGGGCGACTAGCAATGAGCAGTTCTTC
TRBV20-1	TRBJ2-3	NA	NA	CSARDTDGSGSTDTQYF	TGCAGTGCTAGAGATACCGACGGGTCAGGGAGCACAGATACGCAGTATTTT
TRBV6-2/TRBV6-3	TRBJ2-4	TRBD1	NA	CGSSYGRGLESIQYF	TGTGGCAGCAGTTACGGCAGGGGGCTCGAAAGCATTCAGTACTTC
TRBV12-3/TRBV12-4	TRBJ2-2	TRBD2	many	CASYRTFGSSGSYTGELFF	TGTGCCAGCTATCGGACATTCGGGTCTAGCGGGAGTTATACCGGGGAGCTGTTTTTT
TRBV6-6	TRBJ1-1	TRBD1	once	CASSGQENTKVFF	TGTGCCAGCAGTGGACAGGAGAACACTAAAGTTTTCTTT
TRBV7-9	TRBJ1-4	NA	NA	CASSLTGGEKLFF	TGTGCCAGCAGCTTAACGGGCGGTGAAAAACTGTTTTTT
TRBV7-9	TRBJ1-1	TRBD1	NA	CASSSLTGGTTEAFF	TGTGCCAGCAGCTCTTTGACAGGGGGCACCACTGAGGCTTTCTTT
TRBV6-1	TRBJ1-5	NA	many	CASSQEVGNQPQHF	TGTGCCAGCAGTCAAGAAGTCGGCAATCAGCCCCAGCATTTT
TRBV24-1	TRBJ2-3	NA	NA	CAISDFSGTRSDTQYF	TGTGCCATCAGTGATTTCAGCGGGACAAGGTCAGATACGCAGTATTTT
TRBV11-2	TRBJ1-5	NA	NA	CASSPGTANRGYSNQPRHF	TGTGCCAGCAGCCCAGGGACTGCTAATAGGGGGTATAGCAATCAGCCCCGGCATTTT
TRBV4-3	TRBJ2-7	NA	NA	CASSQDWGGADSYEQYF	TGCGCCAGCAGCCAAGATTGGGGGGGGGCCGACTCCTACGAGCAGTACTTC
TRBV4-2	TRBJ2-1	TRBD2	NA	CASSQDVAGVYNEQLF	TGTGCCAGCAGCCAAGATGTGGCGGGAGTATACAATGAGCAGCTCTTC
TRBV20-1	TRBJ2-2	TRBD2	NA	CSARDPSGGAWTGELFF	TGCAGTGCTAGAGATCCTAGCGGGGGGGCTTGGACCGGGGAGCTGTTTTTT
TRBV5-6	TRBJ2-1	TRBD2	NA	CASTEGGPINERFF	TGTGCCAGTACGGAGGGAGGGCCGATCAATGAGCGGTTCTTC
TRBV5-1	TRBJ2-7	TRBD2	few	CASHSSAGVNEQYF	TGCGCCAGCCACAGTTCCGCGGGGGTTAATGAGCAGTACTTC
TRBV6-1	TRBJ2-2	NA	many	CASGSRRSNTGELFF	TGTGCCAGCGGGAGTAGGCGTTCGAACACCGGGGAGCTGTTTTTT
TRBV7-9	TRBJ1-1	NA	many	CASSPLRGARTEAFF	TGTGCCAGCAGCCCATTGCGGGGGGCTAGGACTGAAGCTTTCTTT
TRBV7-9	TRBJ2-2	NA	NA	CDSSLVTSTGELFF	TGTGACAGCAGCTTAGTGACTTCCACCGGGGAGCTGTTTTTT
TRBV11-3	TRBJ2-7	TRBD1	NA	CTSRFRTGDLSYKQYF	TGTACCAGCCGCTTCCGGACAGGCGACCTCTCCTACAAGCAGTACTTC
TRBV20-1	TRBJ2-7	TRBD2	NA	CSAREAEREAHTYEQYF	TGCAGTGCTAGAGAGGCGGAGCGGGAGGCCCATACCTACGAGCAGTACTTC
TRBV12-3/TRBV12-4	TRBJ2-7	TRBD1	many	CASSPRWPGQGASYEQYF	TGTGCCAGCAGTCCCCGCTGGCCAGGACAGGGGGCTTCCTACGAGCAGTACTTC
TRBV6-2/TRBV6-3	TRBJ2-1	TRBD2	NA	CASSSTSAINEQSF	TGTGCCAGCAGTTCCACTAGCGCGATCAATGAGCAGTCCTTC
TRBV30	TRBJ1-2	NA	NA	CAWNRVHGYTF	TGTGCCTGGAACAGGGTCCATGGCTACACCTTC